A single sample gave rise to the 12 T cell receptor beta chains below, sequenced in a study of blood T cell repertoires in COVID-19. TCRdb's table, derived via immunoSEQ multiplex PCR, lists solely in-frame clones and lacks some. The data show 130,000 or so clones, around 83% seen once. The sequenced sample was peripheral blood. Receptor source: a woman aged 60-75 years with acute or convalescent COVID-19.

The rearrangement uses TRBV28 and TRBJ1-1; a possible D gene is TRBD1 (5 bases). Germline V gene sequence: CDR1 MDHEN, CDR2 SYDVKM. Trimming pared 2 bases from V and 3 bases from J, leaving 19 bases between. CDR3 length: 17 amino acids. This chain's CDR3 is CASSLAGTKWYDTEAFF. As DNA, the CDR3 is TGTGCCAGCAGTTTAGCTGGGACTAAGTGGTACGACACTGAAGCTTTCTTT. The full variable domain, in which reference TRBV28 and TRBJ1-1 provide the parts outside the CDR3, is DVKVTQSSRYLVKRTGEKVFLECVQDMDHENMFWYRQDPGLGLRLIYFSYDVKMKEKGDIPEGYSVSREKKERFSLILESASTNQTSMYLCASSLAGTKWYDTEAFFGQGTRLTVV.

The CDR3 DNA sequence: TGTGCCAGCAGTTCTAGCGGGGGGGCTTACAATGAGCAGTTCTTC. Its translation is CASSSSGGAYNEQFF. The chain is built from TRBV11-1 and TRBJ2-1, with 12 bases identical to TRBD2. CDR3 length: 15 amino acids. CDR1 is SGHAT and CDR2 is FQDESV in the germline V gene (reference sequence). Trimming at V came to 6 bases and at J to 4 bases, leaving 4 bases not matched to a gene.

The V call is TRBV13, the J call TRBJ1-4, with TRBD1 matching over 8 bases. There are 16 residues in the CDR3. Trimming took 3 bases from V and 3 from J; bases not matched to a gene: 6. Germline-derived CDR1 and CDR2 are PRHDT and FYEKMQ (reference sequence). The DNA of the CDR3 is TGTGCCAGCAGCTTTACAGAACAGGGGGCTAATGAAAAACTGTTTTTT. Translating gives CASSFTEQGANEKLFF.

This CDR3 is CASSKGAGGFTEAFF. The CDR3 nucleotides are TGTGCCAGCAGCAAAGGAGCCGGAGGGTTCACTGAAGCTTTCTTT. The chain employs TRBV21-1 and TRBJ1-1. TRBV21-1 is labeled a pseudogene. The CDR3 spans 15 residues.

V gene TRBV19 combines with J gene TRBJ2-1; the D gene is possibly TRBD1 (6 bases). Germline V gene lookup returns CDR1 LNHDA and CDR2 SQIVND (reference sequence). V lost 2 bases and J lost 7, with 15 bases in between. The CDR3 spans 15 residues. CDR3 protein: CASSILQGFANEQFF. The CDR3 DNA reads TGTGCCAGTAGTATATTGCAGGGGTTCGCTAATGAGCAGTTCTTC. Filled out from reference TRBV19 and TRBJ2-1, the complete variable domain reads DGGITQSPKYLFRKEGQNVTLSCEQNLNHDAMYWYRQDPGQGLRLIYYSQIVNDFQKGDIAEGYSVSREKKESFPLTVTSAQKNPTAFYLCASSILQGFANEQFFGPGTRLTVL.

This clone was observed once. The chain couples TRBV20-1 to TRBJ2-7; D might be TRBD1 (6 bases). Germline-derived CDR1 and CDR2 are DFQATT and SNEGSKA (reference sequence). This CDR3 has 13 residues. Trimming took 3 bases from V and 1 from J, leaving 10 bases between them. DNA of the CDR3: TGCAGTGCTAGTAACCAGGGGTCCTACGAGCAGTACTTC. It codes for CSASNQGSYEQYF.

The chain recombines TRBV4-1 with TRBJ2-1; 15 nucleotides match TRBD2. The CDR3 covers 15 residues. Germline loops: CDR1 MGHRA, CDR2 YSYEKL. The V gene end was trimmed by 6 bases and the J gene end by 7 bases; junction bases not matched to a gene: 4. The CDR3 DNA is TGCGCCAGCAGTGGGACTAGCGGGGGGAGGAATGAGCAGTTCTTC. Amino acids: CASSGTSGGRNEQFF.

The chain links TRBV7-8 to TRBJ2-7, with TRBD1 matching 8 bases. Germline-derived CDR1 and CDR2 are SGHVS and FQNEAQ. With V trimmed by 1 base and J by 2 bases, 10 bases remained unmatched. CDR3 length: 17 amino acids. The CDR3 DNA follows: TGTGCCAGCAGCTTAGTGGGTCGACAGGGGTATACCTACGAGCAGTACTTC. Translation: CASSLVGRQGYTYEQYF.

The V call is TRBV7-2, the J call TRBJ1-2; 8 positions match TRBD1. With 1 base clipped from V and 2 bases from J, the junction kept 6 bases outside the gene matches. Germline CDR1 reads SGHTA; CDR2 reads FQGNSA. The CDR3 loop spans 16 amino acids. The CDR3 bases are TGTGCCAGCAGCTTAGAGCGGACAGGGAGGAACTATGGCTACACCTTC. This codes for CASSLERTGRNYGYTF.

Only one count was recorded for this clone. This sequence joins TRBV7-2 and TRBJ1-2; 8 positions agree with TRBD1. The germline CDR1 and CDR2 sequences are SGHTA and FQGNSA. Trimming removed 5 bases from V and 5 bases from J; junction bases left unmatched: 10. CDR3 length equals 15 residues. The CDR3 reads CASSGRQGTPYGYTF. CDR3 nucleotide sequence: TGTGCCAGCAGCGGCCGACAGGGGACCCCGTATGGCTACACCTTC.

The chain employs TRBV9 and TRBJ1-3; possible D gene TRBD1, 5 bases. Germline V gene lookup returns CDR1 SGDLS and CDR2 YYNGEE. The ends were cut back, 0 bases at V and 4 bases at J, with 14 bases in the middle. This CDR3 has 16 amino acids. The CDR3 sequence is CASSVDPGLSGNTIYF. In DNA form, the CDR3 reads TGTGCCAGCAGCGTAGACCCGGGACTTTCGGGAAACACCATATATTTT.

Of note for this clone: Mismatch with germline at one junction end may stem from a read error. The chain links TRBV7-7 to TRBJ2-2; D is unresolved. CDR3 length equals 15 residues. CDR1 is SSHAT and CDR2 is FNYEAQ in the germline V gene (reference sequence). The CDR3 DNA sequence: TGTGCTAGCAGCCGCATGTCCCCCAGCACCGGGGAGCTGTTTTTT. Translated: CASSRMSPSTGELFF.